The 23 T cell receptor beta chains in this list originate from one sample, sequenced in a study of blood T cells in healthy people across ages. A second PCR of about 7 to 12 cycles used a sample-barcoded 5' primer and a J-beta primer mix. MiXCR, run by TCRdb on the 5' RACE reads, gives a single entry per CDR3 protein. The sample lists around 1.7 million distinct CDR3 sequences, roughly 27% seen once, with approximately 7.7% in the top ten. Sequenced input: blood. These receptor sequences come from a woman aged 25 to 39 in good health.

The chain employs TRBV12-3 or TRBV12-4 and TRBJ2-1, with a weak D call TRBD2 (5 bases). V was shortened by 8 bases and J by 0 bases, with 17 bases between the two germline ends. This CDR3 has 16 amino acids. This CDR3 reads CASGGGAQSSYNEQFF. CDR3 nucleotides: TGTGCCAGCGGAGGTGGCGCTCAGAGCTCCTACAATGAGCAGTTCTTC.

The rearrangement links TRBV5-6 to TRBJ1-2, with D tentatively TRBD1 (6 bases). This CDR3 is built from 14 residues. V lost 4 bases and J lost 5, with 15 bases in between. Germline V lookup: CDR1 SGHDT, CDR2 YYEEEE. CDR3 region: CASSPLGQRYGYTF. CDR3 nucleotides: TGTGCCAGCAGCCCGCTCGGACAGCGGTATGGCTACACCTTC. Looking up the rest from reference TRBV5-6 and TRBJ1-2 gives the full variable domain: DAGVTQSPTHLIKTRGQQVTLRCSPKSGHDTVSWYQQALGQGPQFIFQYYEEEERQRGNFPDRFSGHQFPNYSSELNVNALLLGDSALYLCASSPLGQRYGYTFGSGTRLTVV.

At least ten counts were recorded for this clonotype. The CDR3 is CASSGPGQGGDEQYF. CDR3 bases: TGCGCCAGCAGCGGTCCGGGACAGGGCGGTGACGAGCAGTACTTC. This chain uses TRBV5-1 with TRBJ2-7, with 9 bases matching TRBD1. CDR3 size: 15 residues. Looked up from germline, CDR1 is SGHRS and CDR2 is YFSETQ. The V gene end was trimmed by 4 bases and the J gene end by 5 bases; junction bases not matched to a gene: 10.

At least ten counts were recorded for this clonotype. The genes are TRBV29-1 and TRBJ2-1, with 11 bases fitting TRBD2. J was trimmed by 4 bases and V by 7 bases; bases with no gene match: 6. Germline CDR1 SQVTM, CDR2 ANQGSEA. CDR3 length equals 14 residues. CDR3 residues: CSATGLAAYNEQFF. The CDR3 DNA sequence: TGCAGCGCTACGGGACTAGCGGCTTACAATGAGCAGTTCTTC.

This clonotype came up many times. The rearrangement links TRBV12-3 or TRBV12-4 to TRBJ2-6, with a weak D call TRBD1 (5 bases). The CDR3 totals 15 residues. Trimming shortened V by 7 bases and J by 0 bases, and 10 bases separated the two germline ends. The CDR3 sequence: CASTLRGSGANVLTF. CDR3 bases: TGTGCCAGCACTCTAAGGGGCTCTGGGGCCAACGTCCTGACTTTC.

The table lists this clonotype with a few counts. The chain uses TRBV10-3 and TRBJ2-1, with D tentatively TRBD2 (5 bases). The germline V gene has CDR1 ENHRY and CDR2 SYGVKD. The CDR3 runs 13 residues. The V gene lost 7 bases and the J gene lost 5 bases, with 12 bases spanning the gap. The CDR3 sequence: CAIKRGANNEQFF. CDR3 in DNA: TGTGCCATCAAACGGGGAGCAAACAATGAGCAGTTCTTC.

J is TRBJ1-2 and V is TRBV29-1; no firm D call. Germline V CDR1 and CDR2: SQVTM, ANQGSEA. Trimming removed 1 base at V and 0 bases at J, with 6 bases between. The CDR3 has 13 residues. In nucleotides, the CDR3 is TGCAGCGTTGAAGGCCCGGCTAACTATGGCTACACCTTC. Amino acids: CSVEGPANYGYTF.

This rearrangement joins TRBV13 to TRBJ2-2; 7 bases line up with TRBD1. The CDR3 extends over 16 amino acids. V dropped 6 bases and J dropped 4; count of bases not matched to a gene: 11. Germline CDR1 and CDR2: PRHDT and FYEKMQ (reference sequence). CDR3 nucleotide sequence: TGTGCCAGCAGACCAACAGGGGAATGGGGCACCGGGGAGCTGTTTTTT. Encoded protein: CASRPTGEWGTGELFF.

The rearrangement joins TRBV29-1 to TRBJ2-4; TRBD1 agrees at 11 bases. The J call is doubtful: the DNA matches TRBJ2-7 better. This CDR3 is built from 14 residues. The germline V gene has CDR1 SQVTM and CDR2 ANQGSEA. The CDR3 coding sequence is TGCAGCGTGGCGAGGACAGGGGGCAGCTACGAGCAGTACTTC. It encodes CSVARTGGSYEQYF.

This clonotype has just a few counts. The chain recombines TRBV11-2 with TRBJ1-5; TRBD1 aligns across 7 bases. CDR1 and CDR2 (germline): SGHAT, FQNNGV. The ends lost 0 bases at V and 6 bases at J; junction bases unmatched: 5. The CDR3 has 15 residues. CDR3 region: CASSLDRGLRQPQHF. In DNA, the CDR3 is TGTGCCAGCAGCTTAGATAGGGGGCTGCGTCAGCCCCAGCATTTT.

The chain is built from TRBV10-1 and TRBJ2-5; D is possibly TRBD1 or TRBD2 (6 bases each). The J call is in doubt because the DNA end fits TRBJ2-7 better. CDR1 WNHNN and CDR2 SYGVQD come from the germline V gene (reference sequence). This CDR3 comprises 15 residues. CDR3 nucleotide sequence: TGCGCCAGCAGTGAGTGGGGGGACATGGAAAACGAGCAGTACTTC. Residues: CASSEWGDMENEQYF.

This clonotype was counted ten times or more. The chain recombines TRBV4-3 with TRBJ2-6; no definite D call. V was shortened by 0 bases and J by 0 bases, with 12 bases between the two germline ends. CDR1 is LGHNA and CDR2 is YSLEER in the germline V gene. The CDR3 has 18 residues. The CDR3 coding sequence is TGCGCCAGCAGCCAAGATAGGCTTCCCGGCTCTGGGGCCAACGTCCTGACTTTC. This sequence encodes CASSQDRLPGSGANVLTF.

A few counts support this clonotype. The genes are TRBV20-1 and TRBJ2-7; D not resolved. CDR1 is DFQATT and CDR2 is SNEGSKA in the germline V gene (reference sequence). V lost 5 bases to trimming and J lost 6 bases, with 17 bases between them. CDR3 size: 13 residues. The CDR3 DNA reads TGCAGTGCTCCCACCCAACAAGGCGGCGAGCAGTACTTC. It specifies CSAPTQQGGEQYF.

There are many counts of this clonotype. This chain connects TRBV11-2 to TRBJ2-3; either TRBD1 or TRBD2 may fit D (5 bases each). The CDR3 contains 16 residues. V shed 1 base and J shed 6 bases, with 17 bases lying between them. CDR1 and CDR2 (germline): SGHAT, FQNNGV. This CDR3 reads CASSLGQSEWGDTQYF. In DNA form, the CDR3 reads TGTGCCAGCAGCTTAGGACAGTCGGAGTGGGGGGATACGCAGTATTTT.

Only a few counts were recorded for this clonotype. V is TRBV6-1 and J is TRBJ1-5; 9 bases agree with TRBD1. The V gene's germline CDR1 is MNHNS and CDR2 SASEGT. The V segment lost 8 bases and the J segment 4 bases; nucleotides outside the gene matches: 3. This CDR3 is 13 amino acids long. CDR3 residues: CASGQGLNQPQHF. The DNA for the CDR3 is TGTGCCAGCGGACAGGGGTTGAATCAGCCCCAGCATTTT.

The chain recombines TRBV6-2 or TRBV6-3 with TRBJ2-2; 13 nucleotides agree with TRBD2. V dropped 0 bases and J dropped 5; count of bases not matched to a gene: 3. The V gene's germline CDR1 is MNHEY and CDR2 SVGEGT. The CDR3 is 17 amino acids. CDR3 nucleotides: TGTGCCAGCAGTTACTCGGGACTAGCGGGATCAACCGGGGAGCTGTTTTTT. Protein product: CASSYSGLAGSTGELFF.

The chain recombines TRBV6-1 with TRBJ1-1, with D tentatively TRBD1 (5 bases). Trimming left V 8 bases short and J 0 bases short, with 13 bases between. Germline CDR1 MNHNS, CDR2 SASEGT. The CDR3 contains 14 residues. CDR3 sequence: CASLRQSMNTEAFF. The DNA of the CDR3 is TGTGCCAGCCTCAGACAGAGTATGAACACTGAAGCTTTCTTT.

About this clonotype: A clone one base away is much larger, so this may be a read error. The V gene is TRBV27, the J gene TRBJ2-7; 11 bases fit TRBD1. V lost 10 bases to trimming and J lost 9 bases; unmatched junction nucleotides: 11. This CDR3 is built from 13 residues. In germline, CDR1 is MNHEY, CDR2 SMNVEV (reference sequence). CDR3 loop: CATLGQGAHAQYF. The CDR3, as DNA: TGTGCCACCCTAGGACAGGGGGCCCACGCGCAGTACTTC.

The V gene is TRBV5-1, the J gene TRBJ1-1, with D perhaps matching TRBD1 (6 bases). CDR1 is SGHRS, CDR2 YFSETQ, per germline. The V end was cut by 0 bases, the J end by 0 bases, with 9 bases between. This CDR3 is 15 amino acids long. In DNA form, the CDR3 reads TGCGCCAGCAGCTTGGGGAGGGGGGTGAACACTGAAGCTTTCTTT. As protein: CASSLGRGVNTEAFF.

The J gene is TRBJ2-7, the V gene TRBV5-1; D possibly corresponds to TRBD2 (7 bases). This CDR3 spans 16 amino acids. The V gene lost 2 bases and the J gene lost 4 bases, with 19 bases spanning the gap. Germline lookup yields CDR1 SGHRS and CDR2 YFSETQ. The DNA for the CDR3 is TGCGCCAGCAGCTTTGGGACGGGGGGCCGGGGGTACGAGCAGTACTTC. As protein: CASSFGTGGRGYEQYF.

The chain has TRBV9 and TRBJ2-7; a weak D match, TRBD1 (5 bases). The V end lost 0 bases, the J end lost 1 base, and 11 bases lay between the germline ends. Per the germline V gene, CDR1 is SGDLS and CDR2 is YYNGEE. The length of the CDR3 is 15 residues. Here the CDR3 DNA reads TGTGCCAGCAGCGTAGGAGTGACAGCATCCTACGAGCAGTACTTC. The encoded protein is CASSVGVTASYEQYF.

About this clonotype itself: A much larger clone lies a single base off, so this may be a read error. CDR3 bases: TGTGCCAGCAGTCCGATAGCGGGGAGCAACAATGAGCGGTTCTTC. Amino acids: CASSPIAGSNNERFF. The chain employs TRBV12-3 or TRBV12-4 and TRBJ2-1, with 8 bases lining up with TRBD2. The CDR3 sequence is 15 residues long.

Details on this clonotype: One end of the junction varies from germline; a read error may be responsible. The V and J genes are TRBV7-6 and TRBJ2-3; 10 bases line up with TRBD2. CDR3 length: 15 amino acids. CDR1 and CDR2 from the germline V gene are SGHVS and FNYEAQ. CDR3 DNA sequence: TGTGCCAGCAGCGTCGTAGCGGGAGGTCAAGATACGCAGGATTTT. Residues: CASSVVAGGQDTQDF.